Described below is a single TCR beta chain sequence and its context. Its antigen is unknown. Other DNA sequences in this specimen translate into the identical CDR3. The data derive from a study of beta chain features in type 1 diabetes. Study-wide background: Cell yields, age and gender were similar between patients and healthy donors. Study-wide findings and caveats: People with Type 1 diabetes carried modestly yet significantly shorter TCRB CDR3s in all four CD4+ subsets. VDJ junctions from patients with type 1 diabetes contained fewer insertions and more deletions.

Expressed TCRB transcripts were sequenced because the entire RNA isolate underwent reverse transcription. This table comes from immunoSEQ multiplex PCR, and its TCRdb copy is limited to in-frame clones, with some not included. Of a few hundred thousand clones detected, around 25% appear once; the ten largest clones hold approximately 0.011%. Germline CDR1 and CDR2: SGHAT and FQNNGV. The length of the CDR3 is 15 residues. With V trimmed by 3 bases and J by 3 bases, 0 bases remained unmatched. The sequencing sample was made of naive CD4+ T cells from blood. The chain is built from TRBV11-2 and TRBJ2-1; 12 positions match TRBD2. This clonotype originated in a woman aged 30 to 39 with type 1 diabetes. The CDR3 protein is CASSLTSGSYNEQFF. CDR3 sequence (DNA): TGTGCCAGCAGCTTGACTAGCGGGAGCTACAATGAGCAGTTCTTC. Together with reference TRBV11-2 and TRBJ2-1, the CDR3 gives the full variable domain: EAGVAQSPRYKIIEKRQSVAFWCNPISGHATLYWYQQILGQGPKLLIQFQNNGVVDDSQLPKDRFSAERLKGVDSTLKIQPAKLEDSAVYLCASSLTSGSYNEQFFGPGTRLTVL.